This T cell receptor beta chain came from a study of blood T cell repertoires in COVID-19. The wider study: Acute and convalescent COVID-19 specimens originated in the United States, Italy and Spain. T cells, B-cell-depleted T cells, or PBMCs provided the cDNA or gDNA that served as material.

Germline CDR1 SGHTA, CDR2 FQGNSA. V shed 2 bases, J shed 6 bases, and the junction held 7 bases outside the gene matches. The CDR3 has 15 residues. Original analysis: Amplification of reference gene primers provided the estimated nucleated cell counts. Sequenced by immunoSEQ multiplex PCR; TCRdb stores in-frame clones only, minus some. D and trimming come from the DNA, and the V and J calls and clone size come from that table. The data show 160,000 or so clones, with roughly 90% seen just once and about 2.8% held by the top ten. This clone appeared once. The chain is built from TRBV7-2 and TRBJ1-5; TRBD1 agrees at 7 bases. The sample consisted of peripheral blood. The receptor comes from a man in his sixties with acute or convalescent COVID-19. The CDR3 bases are TGTGCCAGCAGCTTAAAGGGGGCAAGTAGTCAGCCCCAGCATTTT. Translation: CASSLKGASSQPQHF.